A single sample is the source of the 15 T cell receptor beta chains below, sequenced in a study of blood T cell repertoires in COVID-19. The table came from immunoSEQ multiplex PCR; TCRdb's copy has only in-frame clones and leaves some out. Here the sample spans 310,000 or so clones, approximately 88% being singletons. Specimen: peripheral blood. The receptors were gathered from a man in his late teens or twenties who had recovered from COVID-19.

This chain connects TRBV5-1 to TRBJ2-3, with D possibly being TRBD1 (5 bases). CDR3 length equals 16 residues. V was pared by 5 bases and J by 2 bases, with 18 bases between. CDR1 SGHRS and CDR2 YFSETQ come from the germline V gene. The CDR3 DNA sequence: TGCGCCAGCAGTAGGGGCGGTACGGTGGACACAGATACGCAGTATTTT. Protein: CASSRGGTVDTDTQYF. The full variable domain, completed using reference TRBV5-1 and TRBJ2-3, is KAGVTQTPRYLIKTRGQQVTLSCSPISGHRSVSWYQQTPGQGLQFLFEYFSETQRNKGNFPGRFSGRQFSNSRSEMNVSTLELGDSALYLCASSRGGTVDTDTQYFGPGTRLTVL.

This CDR3 reads CASSQEEQSYEQYF. The CDR3 DNA reads TGTGCCAGCAGCCAAGAAGAACAGTCCTACGAGCAGTACTTC. The chain recombines TRBV3-1 (or the pseudogene TRBV3-2) with TRBJ2-7, with unresolved D. V lost 0 bases and J 1 base, leaving 7 bases between the germline ends. CDR1 LGHDT and CDR2 YNNKEL come from the germline V gene (reference sequence). CDR3 length: 14 amino acids.

This clone came up once. This sequence joins TRBV10-3 and TRBJ1-3; TRBD1 matches at 7 bases. CDR1 and CDR2 (germline): ENHRY, SYGVKD. V lost 10 bases and J lost 0; bases outside the gene matches: 6. There are 14 residues in the CDR3. The CDR3 DNA is TGTGCCACGTGGACAGGCGACTCTGGAAACACCATATATTTT. Translated, it gives CATWTGDSGNTIYF.

This clone was counted a few times. Distinct nucleotide sequences in the sample also encode this CDR3. The chain employs TRBV5-1 and TRBJ1-1; possibly TRBD1 for D (5 bases). CDR3 length equals 16 residues. Trimming left V 0 bases short and J 1 base short, with 13 bases between. Germline lookup yields CDR1 SGHRS and CDR2 YFSETQ. CDR3 nucleotides: TGCGCCAGCAGCTTGGCCCCGCGACAGACGAACACTGAAGCTTTCTTT. Translation gives CASSLAPRQTNTEAFF. Full variable domain (remainder filled in from reference TRBV5-1 and TRBJ1-1): KAGVTQTPRYLIKTRGQQVTLSCSPISGHRSVSWYQQTPGQGLQFLFEYFSETQRNKGNFPGRFSGRQFSNSRSEMNVSTLELGDSALYLCASSLAPRQTNTEAFFGQGTRLTVV.

The V and J genes are TRBV7-3 and TRBJ1-1; TRBD1 matches 11 bases. V shed 5 bases and J 5 bases; nucleotides not matched to a gene: 7. Germline assignment: CDR1 SGHTA and CDR2 FQGTGA. CDR3 length: 15 residues. CDR3: CASSVTGTGGTEAFF. The DNA for the CDR3 is TGTGCCAGCAGCGTCACCGGGACAGGGGGTACTGAAGCTTTCTTT. Full variable domain (rest looked up from reference TRBV7-3 and TRBJ1-1): GAGVSQTPSNKVTEKGKYVELRCDPISGHTALYWYRQSLGQGPEFLIYFQGTGAADDSGLPNDRFFAVRPEGSVSTLKIQRTERGDSAVYLCASSVTGTGGTEAFFGQGTRLTVV.

There are a few counts of this clone. The rearrangement joins TRBV6-2 or TRBV6-3 to TRBJ1-5, with D perhaps TRBD1 (6 bases). Germline V gives CDR1 MNHEY, CDR2 SVGEGT. V lost 4 bases and J lost 11, with 24 bases in between. The CDR3 covers 16 residues. For the CDR3, the DNA is TGTGCCAGCAGTTCCCTCGGGGGGCCCGGGGTATCGGCCCAGCATTTT. This encodes CASSSLGGPGVSAQHF.

The chain recombines TRBV30 with TRBJ1-2, with D possibly TRBD1 on 5 matching bases. This CDR3 contains 13 residues. V lost 3 bases and J 5 bases, leaving 13 bases between the germline ends. Germline V CDR1 and CDR2: GTSNPN, SVGIG (reference sequence). The CDR3 region has the DNA TGTGCCTGGAGGGGGAGGGACCGATATGGCTACACCTTC. Translation: CAWRGRDRYGYTF.

Worth noting for this clone: At the DNA level, this CDR3 is encoded by other sequences in the same sample as well. The rearrangement uses TRBV12-3 or TRBV12-4 and TRBJ2-7, with no clear D. V lost 6 bases, J lost 3 bases, and 6 bases lay in between. This CDR3 region has 11 residues. The CDR3 spells CASSSYYEQYF. The CDR3 DNA reads as TGTGCCAGCAGCTCTTACTACGAGCAGTACTTC.

The chain employs TRBV5-5 and TRBJ1-2; D remains ambiguous. V was cut by 0 bases and J by 6 bases, with 15 bases left in between. Germline CDR1 and CDR2: SGHKS and YYEKEE (reference sequence). This CDR3 is built from 15 residues. The CDR3 DNA reads as TGTGCCAGCAGCTTGGATCCGGGAGGGAGGGATGGCTACACCTTC. Translated: CASSLDPGGRDGYTF.

The genes are TRBV19 and TRBJ2-1, with TRBD2 matching 9 bases. The V gene's germline CDR1 is LNHDA and CDR2 SQIVND (reference sequence). V was pared by 7 bases and J by 3 bases, with 7 bases of the junction left unmatched. This CDR3 region has 15 residues. In DNA, the CDR3 is TGTGCCAGTATGATCGCGACTAGCGGCTACAATGAGCAGTTCTTC. This codes for CASMIATSGYNEQFF.

This clone showed up just once. The V and J genes are TRBV5-4 and TRBJ1-6; D call uncertain. This CDR3 has 16 residues. Germline loops: CDR1 SGHNT, CDR2 YYREEE (reference sequence). Trimming removed 7 bases from V and 9 bases from J, with 23 bases in between. CDR3 region: CASGISGSPEASPLHF. CDR3 DNA: TGTGCCAGCGGCATCTCGGGCAGCCCGGAGGCTTCACCCCTCCACTTT.

This clone was seen once. The genes are TRBV4-3 and TRBJ1-3; tentatively, D is TRBD1 (5 bases). Germline V gives CDR1 LGHNA, CDR2 YSLEER. V shed 1 base and J shed 10 bases, with 17 bases lying between them. The CDR3 is made up of 15 amino acids. CDR3 bases: TGCGCCAGCAGCCAAGGAGGGGCGGGAGTTGGTACCATATATTTT. Residues: CASSQGGAGVGTIYF.

This sequence joins TRBV2 and TRBJ2-7; 10 nucleotides align to TRBD1. The length of the CDR3 is 14 residues. Germline CDR1 and CDR2: SNHLY and FYNNEI. V shed 5 bases, J shed 2 bases, and the junction held 3 bases outside the gene matches. CDR3 nucleotides: TGTGCCAGCAGTCGGGACAGGGGAACCTACGAGCAGTACTTC. It is translated as CASSRDRGTYEQYF.

The J gene is TRBJ2-1, the V gene TRBV5-1, with TRBD2 matching 12 bases. This CDR3 comprises 16 residues. The germline CDR1 and CDR2 sequences are SGHRS and YFSETQ. V lost 4 bases and J lost 9; bases outside the gene matches: 11. CDR3 region: CASSDLLAGGDGEQFF. The DNA for the CDR3 is TGCGCCAGCAGCGATTTACTAGCGGGAGGAGATGGTGAGCAGTTCTTC.

In DNA, the CDR3 is TGTGCCAGCAGCGACAGGTCCGTCCATGACACTGAAGCTTTCTTT. Encoded protein: CASSDRSVHDTEAFF. This rearrangement joins TRBV7-9 to TRBJ1-1; tentative D call: TRBD1 (6 bases). V lost 5 bases and J lost 3, with 16 bases in between. Looked up from germline, CDR1 is SEHNR and CDR2 is FQNEAQ (reference sequence). The CDR3 runs 15 residues.